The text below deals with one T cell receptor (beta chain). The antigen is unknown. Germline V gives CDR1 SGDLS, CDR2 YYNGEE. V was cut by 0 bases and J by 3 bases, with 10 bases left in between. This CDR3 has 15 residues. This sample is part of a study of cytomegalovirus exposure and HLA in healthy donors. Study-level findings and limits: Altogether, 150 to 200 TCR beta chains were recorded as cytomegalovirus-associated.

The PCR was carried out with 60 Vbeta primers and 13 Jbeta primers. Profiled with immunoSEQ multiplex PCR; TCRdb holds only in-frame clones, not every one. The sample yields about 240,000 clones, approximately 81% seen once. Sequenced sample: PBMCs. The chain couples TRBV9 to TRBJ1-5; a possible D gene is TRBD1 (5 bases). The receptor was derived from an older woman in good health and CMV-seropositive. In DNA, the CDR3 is TGTGCCAGCAGCGTAGACGGACACCCCAATCAGCCCCAGCATTTT. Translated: CASSVDGHPNQPQHF.